This T cell receptor beta chain was identified in a study of blood T cell repertoires in COVID-19. Across the whole study: Researchers got acute and convalescent COVID-19 samples from the United States, Italy and Spain.

Original analysis: Reference gene primer amplification yielded estimated nucleated cell counts. TCRdb keeps only in-frame clones here, not all; method: immunoSEQ multiplex PCR. The V and J calls and clone size were taken over from that table, and D and trimming were inferred from the DNA. Altogether approximately 190,000 clones are present, 83% being singletons, with the ten largest covering around 6.5%. Germline CDR1 is SEHNR and CDR2 is FQNEAQ (reference sequence). With 3 bases clipped from V and 5 bases from J, the junction kept 7 bases outside the gene matches. CDR3 length: 15 residues. The sequenced material came from peripheral blood. The chain combines TRBV7-9 with TRBJ2-3; TRBD2 agrees at 8 bases. The receptor's source is a middle-aged woman with acute or convalescent COVID-19. The CDR3 region has the DNA TGTGCCAGCAGCTTCGCGGGGGGCGGGGGAGATACGCAGTATTTT. Protein product: CASSFAGGGGDTQYF.